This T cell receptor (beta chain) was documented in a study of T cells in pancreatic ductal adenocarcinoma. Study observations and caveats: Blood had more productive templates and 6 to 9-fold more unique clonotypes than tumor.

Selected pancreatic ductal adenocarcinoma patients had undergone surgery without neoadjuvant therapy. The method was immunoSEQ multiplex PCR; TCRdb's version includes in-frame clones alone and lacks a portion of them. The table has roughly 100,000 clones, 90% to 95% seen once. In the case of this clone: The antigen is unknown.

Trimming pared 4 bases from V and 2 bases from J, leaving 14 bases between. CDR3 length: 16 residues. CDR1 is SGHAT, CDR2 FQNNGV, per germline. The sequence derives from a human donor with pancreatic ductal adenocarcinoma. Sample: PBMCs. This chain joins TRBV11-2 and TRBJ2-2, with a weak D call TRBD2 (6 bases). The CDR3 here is CASSYFLARNTGELFF. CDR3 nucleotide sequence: TGTGCCAGCAGCTACTTTCTAGCGAGAAACACCGGGGAGCTGTTTTTT. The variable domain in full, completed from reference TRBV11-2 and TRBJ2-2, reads EAGVAQSPRYKIIEKRQSVAFWCNPISGHATLYWYQQILGQGPKLLIQFQNNGVVDDSQLPKDRFSAERLKGVDSTLKIQPAKLEDSAVYLCASSYFLARNTGELFFGEGSRLTVL.